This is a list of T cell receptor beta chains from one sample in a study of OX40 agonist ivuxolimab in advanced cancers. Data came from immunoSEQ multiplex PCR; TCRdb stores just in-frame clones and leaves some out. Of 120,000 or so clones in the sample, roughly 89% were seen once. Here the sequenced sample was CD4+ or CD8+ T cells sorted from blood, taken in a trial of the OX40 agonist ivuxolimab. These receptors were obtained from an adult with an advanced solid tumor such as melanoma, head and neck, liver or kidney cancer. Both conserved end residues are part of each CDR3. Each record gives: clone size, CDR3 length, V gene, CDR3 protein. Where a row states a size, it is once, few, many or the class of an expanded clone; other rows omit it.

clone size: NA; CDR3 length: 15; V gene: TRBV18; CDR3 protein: CASSMLSPAGTEAFF
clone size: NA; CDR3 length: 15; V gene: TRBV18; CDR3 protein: CASSLLSQGNEKLFF
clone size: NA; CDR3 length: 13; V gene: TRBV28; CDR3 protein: CASSSPGEETQYF
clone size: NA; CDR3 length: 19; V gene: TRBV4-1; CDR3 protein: CASSQYSIPGQGTNYGYTF
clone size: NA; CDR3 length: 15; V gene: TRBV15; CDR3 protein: CATSRGPGIIQTQYF
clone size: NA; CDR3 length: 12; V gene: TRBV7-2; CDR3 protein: CASSLVAGTQYF
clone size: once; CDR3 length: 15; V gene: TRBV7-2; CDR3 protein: CASSPGSTTNEKLFF
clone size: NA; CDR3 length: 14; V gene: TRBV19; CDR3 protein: CASREGALNTEAFF
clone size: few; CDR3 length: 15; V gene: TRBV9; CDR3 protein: CASSVGTGSGNTIYF
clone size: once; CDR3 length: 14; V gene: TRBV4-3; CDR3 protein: CASSRGQGNYGYTF
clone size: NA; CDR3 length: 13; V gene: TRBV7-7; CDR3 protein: CASSRGPRDEQYF
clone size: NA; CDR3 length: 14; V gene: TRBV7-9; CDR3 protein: CASSQASTNNEQFF
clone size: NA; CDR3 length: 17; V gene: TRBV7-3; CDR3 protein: CASSPEGLAGGRDTQYF
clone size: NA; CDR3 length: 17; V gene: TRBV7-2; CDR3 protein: CASSLNQGGDRTDTQYF
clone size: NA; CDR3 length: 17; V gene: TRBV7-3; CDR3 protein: CASSSSSTSGLTGELFF
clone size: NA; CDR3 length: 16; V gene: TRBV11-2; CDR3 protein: CASTPRPGGVTDTQYF
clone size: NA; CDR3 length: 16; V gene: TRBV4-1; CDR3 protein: CASSQPTSSSGNTIYF
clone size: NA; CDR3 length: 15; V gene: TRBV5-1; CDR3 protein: CASSLEGLMNTEAFF
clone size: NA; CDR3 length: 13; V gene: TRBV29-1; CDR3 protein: CSVAAPSTDTQYF
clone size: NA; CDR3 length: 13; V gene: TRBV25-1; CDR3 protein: CASSARQTYEQYF
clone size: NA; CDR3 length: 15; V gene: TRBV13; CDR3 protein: CASSSQRGMNTEAFF
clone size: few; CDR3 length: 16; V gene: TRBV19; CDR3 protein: CASSALDRGENTEAFF